What follows is one T cell receptor beta chain and its context. Its antigen is unidentified. The data derive from a study of chemoradiotherapy in HPV16-positive cancers. The CDR3 length is 15 residues. Germline loops: CDR1 LNHDA, CDR2 SQIVND (reference sequence). V lost 7 bases and J lost 7, with 20 bases in between. TCRdb's table, derived via immunoSEQ multiplex PCR, lists solely in-frame clones and lacks some. This sample has roughly 10,000 clones, with 70% to 85% found just once. Findings and caveats of the study: Better recurrence-free survival went with HPV-responsive T-cell expansion in HPV16-positive patients. Candidate HPV-specific clones and E7-related TCR motifs grew in tumor during treatment.

The specimen was taken from a patient who underwent chemoradiotherapy. The clonotype comes from a human donor with HPV-associated anogenital cancer. The chain links TRBV19 to TRBJ2-1; perhaps D is TRBD1 or TRBD2 (7 bases each). The CDR3 reads CASTPRGRGGNEQFF. The CDR3 DNA sequence: TGTGCCAGTACCCCCCGTGGCAGGGGGGGAAATGAGCAGTTCTTC.